These 2 T cell receptor beta chains share one sample of origin, sequenced in a study of blood T cell repertoires in COVID-19. The table came from immunoSEQ multiplex PCR; TCRdb's copy has only in-frame clones and leaves some out. The repertoire consists of 150,000 to 200,000 clones, with 85% to 95% occurring once and the leading ten covering just under 2%. The sample consisted of peripheral blood. The source of these receptors is an older woman with COVID-19, enrolled during active disease.

J is TRBJ2-1 and V is TRBV6-4; TRBD2 is a possible D gene (6 bases). The germline V gene encodes CDR1 MRHNA and CDR2 SNTAGT. V shed 6 bases and J shed 4 bases, with 16 bases lying between them. CDR3 length: 15 residues. CDR3 DNA: TGTGCCAGCAGCGCCGGGACCGGGGGTTACAATGAGCAGTTCTTC. It yields the protein CASSAGTGGYNEQFF.

This chain joins TRBV6-5 and TRBJ1-3, with TRBD1 identical over 10 bases. The CDR3 runs to 15 residues. Per germline, CDR1 MNHEY and CDR2 SVGAGI. V was clipped by 6 bases and J by 3 bases; unmatched bases: 5. CDR3 sequence (DNA): TGTGCCAGCAGCGGACAGGGGGTGGGTGGAAACACCATATATTTT. As protein: CASSGQGVGGNTIYF.